A single sample is the source of the 8 T cell receptor beta chains below, sequenced in a study of cytomegalovirus exposure and HLA in healthy donors. PCR used 60 Vbeta primers and 13 Jbeta primers. The table came from immunoSEQ multiplex PCR; TCRdb's copy has only in-frame clones and leaves some out. The sample records about 190,000 clones, roughly 80% being singletons. The sequenced sample was PBMCs. The receptors shown here come from a woman between 25 and 40 years old in good health and CMV-seropositive.

The V gene is TRBV5-1, the J gene TRBJ2-1, with TRBD2 matching over 10 bases. Losses at the gene ends were 2 bases for V and 9 bases for J; bases not matched to a gene: 8. This CDR3 has 15 residues. CDR1 is SGHRS and CDR2 is YFSETQ in the germline V gene. The CDR3 region has the DNA TGCGCCAGCAGCTTAGAGCGGGGGGGGGTTAGTGAGCAGTTCTTC. It specifies CASSLERGGVSEQFF.

The chain employs TRBV30 and TRBJ1-3, with TRBD1 matching over 7 bases. CDR1 and CDR2 from the germline V gene are GTSNPN and SVGIG (reference sequence). The CDR3 consists of 15 residues. V was clipped by 1 base and J by 4 bases; unmatched bases: 7. CDR3 DNA sequence: TGTGCCTGGAGTGCTTCGGGGACAGTGGGAAACACCATATATTTT. Its translation: CAWSASGTVGNTIYF. Complete variable domain (other parts from reference TRBV30 and TRBJ1-3): SQTIHQWPATLVQPVGSPLSLECTVEGTSNPNLYWYRQAAGRGLQLLFYSVGIGQISSEVPQNLSASRPQDRQFILSSKKLLLSDSGFYLCAWSASGTVGNTIYFGEGSWLTVV.

The V call is TRBV27, the J call TRBJ1-1; D is undetermined. CDR1 and CDR2 from the germline V gene are MNHEY and SMNVEV (reference sequence). The V gene lost 1 base and the J gene lost 1 base, with 13 bases spanning the gap. This CDR3 spans 16 amino acids. CDR3 region: CASSLLAVVRNTEAFF. The CDR3 DNA sequence: TGTGCCAGCAGTTTATTGGCAGTCGTAAGGAACACTGAAGCTTTCTTT.

This clone has a single count. J is TRBJ2-1 and V is TRBV6-6; 8 bases map to TRBD1. Looked up from germline, CDR1 is MNHNY and CDR2 is SVGAGI (reference sequence). The length of the CDR3 is 16 residues. The V and J ends lost 7 bases and 4 bases, in that order; junction bases with no gene match: 12. The CDR3 spells CASKGATGETYNEQFF. The DNA of the CDR3 is TGTGCCAGCAAAGGGGCGACAGGGGAGACTTACAATGAGCAGTTCTTC.

The chain couples TRBV5-1 to TRBJ1-3, with a weak D call TRBD1 (6 bases). There are 16 residues in the CDR3. V lost 0 bases, J lost 5 bases, and 15 bases lay in between. CDR1 and CDR2 (germline): SGHRS, YFSETQ. CDR3 sequence: CASSLAPGTPRNTIYF. CDR3 bases: TGCGCCAGCAGCTTGGCCCCTGGGACACCAAGAAACACCATATATTTT.

This chain connects TRBV7-2 to TRBJ1-5; 9 bases match TRBD1. Trimming took 5 bases from V and 3 from J; bases not matched to a gene: 8. The CDR3 contains 16 residues. Germline CDR1 is SGHTA and CDR2 is FQGNSA. The CDR3 sequence: CASSPGTGRDNQPQHF. CDR3 DNA: TGTGCCAGCAGCCCCGGGACAGGGCGTGACAATCAGCCCCAGCATTTT.

The V and J genes are TRBV19 and TRBJ1-2; 8 bases line up with TRBD1. V shed 7 bases, J shed 6 bases, and the junction held 10 bases outside the gene matches. The V gene's germline CDR1 is LNHDA and CDR2 SQIVND (reference sequence). The CDR3 contains 14 residues. This chain's CDR3 is CASNEDRDVHGYTF. The CDR3, as DNA: TGTGCCAGTAACGAGGACAGGGATGTCCATGGCTACACCTTC.

V usage is TRBV6-1 and J usage is TRBJ1-4, with D maybe TRBD1 (5 bases). Germline CDR1 MNHNS, CDR2 SASEGT. V lost 7 bases and J 6 bases, leaving 15 bases between the germline ends. The CDR3 length is 14 residues. In nucleotides, the CDR3 is TGTGCCAGCAAGAGGGGCGGGGACCATGAAAAACTGTTTTTT. Amino acid sequence: CASKRGGDHEKLFF.